The TCR beta chain under discussion was sequenced for a study of shared clonotypes between healthy human individuals. General study findings and limits: Clonotypes which were not shared had lower generation probabilities than clonotypes that all four donors shared.

Sequencing was performed with immunoSEQ multiplex PCR; in TCRdb, only in-frame clones are kept and a portion is missing. This sample has around 2,000,000 clones; about 95% occur once, and the top ten carry about 1.1%. Naive CD8 cells comprised CD45RO-negative, CCR7-positively selected cells, excluding terminally differentiated effector memory CD45RA+ cells. Trimming stripped 2 bases from V and 0 bases from J, with 15 bases between. CDR1 is SGHRS and CDR2 is YFSETQ in the germline V gene. The CDR3 totals 16 residues. For this clone: The antigen is undetermined.

The chain combines TRBV5-1 with TRBJ2-7; unclear D gene. The origin of this receptor is a man between 18 and 29 years old in good health. The source material was naive CD8+ T cells sorted from blood. The DNA of the CDR3 is TGCGCCAGCAGCTTAACCATGGGTTCCAACTCCTACGAGCAGTACTTC. This sequence encodes CASSLTMGSNSYEQYF. Full variable domain (remainder filled in from reference TRBV5-1 and TRBJ2-7): KAGVTQTPRYLIKTRGQQVTLSCSPISGHRSVSWYQQTPGQGLQFLFEYFSETQRNKGNFPGRFSGRQFSNSRSEMNVSTLELGDSALYLCASSLTMGSNSYEQYFGPGTRLTVT.